The clone carrying this T cell receptor beta chain was found many times. The antigen is not known. The data belong to a study of blood T cells in healthy people across ages. Study observations and caveats: A roughly linear age-dependent decrease characterized TCR beta diversity per million T cells. It was the long-lived donors that had more naive CD4+ cells and higher diversity than aged donors.

This CDR3 region has 14 residues. Germline V gives CDR1 GTSNPN, CDR2 SVGIG (reference sequence). Trimming removed 2 bases from V and 3 bases from J; junction bases left unmatched: 6. The second PCR ran about 6 to 12 cycles with a sample-barcoded 5' primer and J-beta primers. All samples gave at least 2.5 million CDR3-containing paired-end reads. TCRdb itself ran the 5' RACE reads through MiXCR, one entry per CDR3 protein. The table lists more than 800,000 distinct CDR3 sequences, around 26% of them singletons, with roughly 17% in the top ten. This TCR was sampled from a woman older than 75 in good health. The chain employs TRBV30 and TRBJ2-7, with 8 bases matching TRBD2. The source material was blood. In nucleotides, the CDR3 is TGTGCCTGGAGTCCAATAGCGGGGATCTACGAGCAGTACTTC. This translates into CAWSPIAGIYEQYF.